This T cell receptor beta chain was recovered during a study of cytomegalovirus exposure and HLA in healthy donors. Study findings and constraints: Common viral pathogens were later found to be apparently linked to several of the most significant clusters. As confirmed in vitro, a few CMV-associated chains were specific for CMV antigens.

CDR3 length: 17 residues. Germline V gene sequence: CDR1 LGHNA, CDR2 YSLEER. V shed 4 bases and J 5 bases; nucleotides not matched to a gene: 8. Turning to this clone: Its antigen is not known.

Use of 60 Vbeta and 13 Jbeta primers characterized the PCR. Profiled with immunoSEQ multiplex PCR; TCRdb holds only in-frame clones, not every one. The sample yields around 130,000 clones, around 81% seen once. The sequenced material came from PBMCs. The chain has TRBV4-3 and TRBJ2-3; 14 positions agree with TRBD2. The receptor was derived from a woman aged 45-65 years in good health and CMV-seronegative. The CDR3 protein is CASSLGTSGSSRDTQYF. DNA of the CDR3: TGCGCCAGCAGCCTTGGGACTAGCGGGAGTAGTAGAGATACGCAGTATTTT.